The following is a T cell receptor beta chain sequence with its context. The antigen is unknown. The data derive from a study of T cell responses to AZD1222 COVID-19 vaccine. Study-wide findings and caveats: Repertoires were obtained only post-peak T cell response. Spike-specific TCR depth and breadth grew after two AZD1222 doses. In a largely white British group with more females than males, clonal diversity was possibly underestimated. The number of AZD1222 recipients seropositive at baseline was only 6 or 7.

The protocol was immunoSEQ multiplex PCR, while the TCRdb copy is restricted to in-frame clones and leaves out a portion. The profile shows 100,000 or so clones, roughly 84% of them singletons. The CDR3 has 16 amino acids. J lost 4 bases, V lost 1 base, and 6 bases had no gene match. The germline V gene encodes CDR1 MNHEY and CDR2 SMNVEV (reference sequence). The sequence was obtained from an adult in good health. The sample was peripheral blood, taken on day 0 of AZD1222 vaccination. The V gene is TRBV27, the J gene TRBJ2-1, with 8 positions matching TRBD2. This CDR3 is CASSLWGGRTYNEQFF. CDR3 coding DNA: TGTGCCAGCAGTTTATGGGGCGGGAGGACATACAATGAGCAGTTCTTC.